Listed below are T cell receptor beta chains from one sample, sequenced in a study of brain T cells in children with intractable seizures. TCRdb's copy holds only in-frame clones and misses some; the assay was immunoSEQ multiplex PCR. Of 50,000 to 80,000 clones detected, approximately 94% appear once; the ten largest clones hold roughly 0.4%. The sequences come from peripheral blood, collected at surgery. All receptors derive from a boy younger than two with focal cortical dysplasia and intractable seizures. Both conserved end residues are part of each CDR3. A D gene is named only where the DNA matches it firmly. Rows give clone size only sometimes, using once, few, many, or a class for an expanded clone.

>TRBD1|TRBV2|.|TRBJ2-3
CASSARTGGTDTQYF
TGTGCCAGCAGTGCTCGGACAGGGGGCACAGATACGCAGTATTTT
>TRBD2|TRBV28|.|TRBJ2-7
CAASGRNYYEQYF
TGTGCCGCGAGCGGGAGGAATTACTACGAGCAGTACTTC
>TRBD1|TRBV5-1|.|TRBJ2-5
CASSPGTGGETQYF
TGCGCCAGCAGCCCTGGGACAGGGGGAGAGACCCAGTACTTC
>TRBD2|TRBV2|.|TRBJ2-1
CASRPTIRRETGNEQFF
TGTGCCAGCAGGCCAACCATTCGGCGGGAGACGGGAAATGAGCAGTTCTTC
>TRBD1|TRBV7-9|.|TRBJ1-4
CASSLAGATGAQNEKLFF
TGTGCCAGCAGCTTAGCCGGGGCGACAGGGGCACAGAATGAAAAACTGTTTTTT
>.|TRBV18|.|TRBJ2-5
CASSLRQETQYF
TGTGCCAGCTCACTGAGACAAGAGACCCAGTACTTC
>.|TRBV2|.|TRBJ2-1
CASSETRYNEQFF
TGTGCCAGCAGTGAGACTAGATACAATGAGCAGTTCTTC
>TRBD1|TRBV4-2|.|TRBJ2-7
CASSQERRGLPEQYF
TGTGCCAGCAGCCAAGAGCGTAGGGGGCTCCCCGAGCAGTACTTC
>.|TRBV19|.|TRBJ2-1
CASSMGQFNEQFF
TGTGCCAGTAGTATGGGGCAGTTCAATGAGCAGTTCTTC
>.|TRBV12-3/TRBV12-4|.|TRBJ1-2
CASTPGTYGYTF
TGTGCCAGCACCCCCGGGACCTATGGCTACACCTTC
>.|TRBV7-2|few|TRBJ2-5
CASSSMRGEETQYF
TGTGCCAGCAGCTCTATGAGGGGGGAAGAGACCCAGTACTTC
>.|TRBV21-1|.|TRBJ1-1
CASSHKVVTEAFF
TGTGCCAGCAGCCATAAAGTAGTCACTGAAGCTTTCTTT
>.|TRBV7-2|.|TRBJ2-3
CASSLVTNGYRTDTQYF
TGTGCCAGCAGCTTAGTGACCAATGGATACCGCACAGATACGCAGTATTTT
>.|TRBV20-1|.|TRBJ2-7
CSASIGDEQYF
TGCAGTGCTAGTATAGGCGACGAGCAGTACTTC
>.|TRBV28|.|TRBJ1-6
CASSSPAGLGSPLHF
TGTGCCAGCAGTTCCCCCGCAGGGCTAGGCTCACCCCTCCACTTT
>TRBD2|TRBV28|.|TRBJ2-1
CASSQTSAHGGAEQFF
TGTGCCAGCAGCCAGACTAGCGCCCACGGTGGGGCTGAGCAGTTCTTC
>.|TRBV27|once|TRBJ2-6
CASTDSGANVLTF
TGTGCCAGCACCGACTCTGGGGCCAACGTCCTGACTTTC
>.|TRBV7-2|.|TRBJ2-1
CASSRLGVSGYNEQFF
TGTGCCAGCAGCCGTTTAGGAGTTAGTGGGTACAATGAGCAGTTCTTC
>TRBD2|TRBV7-2|.|TRBJ2-1
CASSLVLWGGSYNEQFF
TGTGCCAGCAGCTTAGTCCTCTGGGGCGGGAGCTACAATGAGCAGTTCTTC
>TRBD1|TRBV4-1|once|TRBJ2-7
CASSHRQGKGSYEQYF
TGCGCCAGCAGCCACCGACAGGGCAAAGGCTCCTACGAGCAGTACTTC
>TRBD1|TRBV5-6|once|TRBJ1-1
CASTPRTGMGTEAFF
TGTGCCAGCACCCCTCGGACAGGTATGGGGACTGAAGCTTTCTTT
>TRBD2|TRBV6-4|.|TRBJ2-1
CASKPPPGGDYNEQFF
TGTGCCAGCAAACCCCCCCCCGGGGGGGACTACAATGAGCAGTTCTTC
>.|TRBV18|.|TRBJ1-2
CASSPLTDPMNTF
TGTGCCAGCTCACCCCTGACAGACCCAATGAACACCTTC
>.|TRBV9|.|TRBJ2-1
CASSVGDFYNEQFF
TGTGCCAGCAGCGTAGGGGACTTTTACAATGAGCAGTTCTTC
>.|TRBV15|.|TRBJ1-4
CATSRDLGLNEKLFF
TGTGCCACCAGCAGAGATTTGGGCCTTAATGAAAAACTGTTTTTT
>TRBD1|TRBV19|.|TRBJ1-5
CASSTGTEGNQPQHF
TGTGCCAGTAGTACCGGGACAGAGGGCAATCAGCCCCAGCATTTT
>.|TRBV7-9|.|TRBJ1-2
CASSLAGRNYGYTF
TGTGCCAGCAGCTTAGCCGGCAGGAACTATGGCTACACCTTC
>TRBD1|TRBV7-2|.|TRBJ2-7
CASSLTTGGYEQYF
TGTGCCAGCAGCTTAACGACAGGGGGATACGAGCAGTACTTC
>.|TRBV20-1|.|TRBJ2-4
CSAPNLNIQYF
TGCAGTGCCCCGAACCTAAACATTCAGTACTTC
>.|TRBV3-1/TRBV3-2|.|TRBJ2-5
CASSQVRETQYF
TGTGCCAGCAGCCAAGTCCGAGAGACCCAGTACTTC
>TRBD1|TRBV11-2|.|TRBJ2-7
CASSLGQGPYEQYF
TGTGCCAGCAGCTTAGGACAGGGTCCGTACGAGCAGTACTTC
>.|TRBV27|.|TRBJ1-1
CASSLYGTDLNTEAFF
TGTGCCAGCAGTTTATACGGGACGGACCTGAACACTGAAGCTTTCTTT
>.|TRBV6-5|.|TRBJ1-5
CASRRMTSDNQPQHF
TGTGCCAGCAGGAGGATGACCAGTGATAATCAGCCCCAGCATTTT
>.|TRBV28|.|TRBJ2-7
CASSPIIDSVWEQYF
TGTGCCAGCAGCCCAATAATAGACAGTGTATGGGAGCAGTACTTC
>.|TRBV14|.|TRBJ2-7
CASSQEGRHSYEQYF
TGTGCCAGCAGCCAAGAGGGGCGGCACTCCTACGAGCAGTACTTC
>TRBD2|TRBV27|.|TRBJ2-5
CASSSTRGGGEETQYF
TGTGCCAGCAGTTCCACGCGCGGGGGAGGAGAAGAGACCCAGTACTTC
>.|TRBV27|.|TRBJ2-7
CASSFREKHEQYF
TGTGCCAGCAGTTTCCGGGAGAAGCACGAGCAGTACTTC
>TRBD1|TRBV27|.|TRBJ1-1
CASSLLFDRANTEAFF
TGTGCCAGCAGTTTATTATTCGACAGGGCGAACACTGAAGCTTTCTTT
>.|TRBV21-1|.|TRBJ1-1
CASSKLRTKTEAFF
TGTGCCAGCAGCAAGCTTAGGACTAAGACTGAAGCTTTCTTT
>.|TRBV2|.|TRBJ2-7
CASSEAAGYSYEQYF
TGTGCCAGCAGTGAAGCGGCAGGGTACTCCTACGAGCAGTACTTC
>.|TRBV7-9|.|TRBJ2-7
CASSLVSYEQYF
TGTGCCAGCAGCTTAGTCTCCTACGAGCAGTACTTC
>.|TRBV5-4|.|TRBJ2-5
CASSLLSQGETQYF
TGTGCCAGCAGCTTGCTATCCCAAGGGGAGACCCAGTACTTC
>TRBD1|TRBV7-2|.|TRBJ1-2
CASSPRQGVGDGYTF
TGTGCCAGCAGCCCCAGACAGGGTGTGGGGGATGGCTACACCTTC
>.|TRBV12-3/TRBV12-4|.|TRBJ1-5
CASSLAWDQPQHF
TGTGCCAGCAGTTTAGCTTGGGATCAGCCCCAGCATTTT
>.|TRBV6-6|.|TRBJ2-1
CASSADAVTYNEQFF
TGTGCCAGCAGTGCCGATGCGGTTACCTACAATGAGCAGTTCTTC
>TRBD1|TRBV14|.|TRBJ2-7
CASSAGTGGSYEQYF
TGTGCCAGCAGCGCCGGGACAGGAGGGAGCTACGAGCAGTACTTC
>.|TRBV6-1|once|TRBJ2-2
CASSVAGTSFTGELFF
TGTGCCAGCAGTGTGGCCGGGACATCCTTCACCGGGGAGCTGTTTTTT
>.|TRBV27|.|TRBJ2-5
CASSLGYQETQYF
TGTGCCAGCAGTTTAGGGTACCAAGAGACCCAGTACTTC
>.|TRBV19|.|TRBJ1-1
CASSIVGGVNTEAFF
TGTGCCAGTAGTATAGTAGGCGGGGTAAACACTGAAGCTTTCTTT
>.|TRBV7-9|.|TRBJ2-6
CASSFRGGLGSGANVLTF
TGTGCCAGCAGTTTTAGAGGGGGGTTAGGATCTGGGGCCAACGTCCTGACTTTC
>TRBD2|TRBV4-1|.|TRBJ2-1
CASSQDLAGYNEQFF
TGCGCCAGCAGCCAAGATCTAGCGGGGTACAATGAGCAGTTCTTC
>TRBD2|TRBV6-6|.|TRBJ2-7
CASSRGGQFYEQYF
TGTGCCAGCAGTCGCGGGGGGCAATTCTACGAGCAGTACTTC
>.|TRBV5-5|.|TRBJ2-7
CASAPVVGGYEQYF
TGTGCCAGCGCACCGGTGGTTGGGGGCTACGAGCAGTACTTC
>.|TRBV12-5|.|TRBJ2-2
CASGSRGDTGELFF
TGTGCTAGTGGTTCCCGAGGGGATACCGGGGAGCTGTTTTTT
>.|TRBV7-2|.|TRBJ2-3
CASSSDSLITDTQYF
TGTGCCAGCAGCTCGGACAGCCTTATCACAGATACGCAGTATTTT
>TRBD2|TRBV27|.|TRBJ2-7
CASSWEGQGSYEQYF
TGTGCCAGCAGTTGGGAGGGTCAGGGCTCCTACGAGCAGTACTTC
>.|TRBV29-1|.|TRBJ1-4
CSAMGAGEKLFF
TGCAGCGCTATGGGGGCTGGTGAAAAACTGTTTTTT
>.|TRBV14|.|TRBJ2-7
CASSQEGEQYF
TGTGCCAGCAGCCAAGAGGGGGAGCAGTACTTC
>TRBD2|TRBV5-4|.|TRBJ2-1
CASSRGLAGGGNEQFF
TGTGCCAGCAGTCGGGGACTAGCGGGGGGAGGCAATGAGCAGTTCTTC
>.|TRBV13|.|TRBJ2-7
CASRRKGGVHEQYF
TGTGCCAGCCGGCGCAAAGGGGGTGTGCACGAGCAGTACTTC